The TCR beta chain under discussion was sequenced for a study of human CD8 memory T cell subsets. UMI-labeled 5' RACE was used, and it produced the TCR beta libraries. TCRdb re-analyzed the 5' RACE reads; it lists each CDR3 protein once, without DNA. Its clone listing holds about 8,800 distinct CDR3 sequences. By frequency, this clonotype is medium-sized. Its antigen is unidentified. Progenitor exhausted-like CD8+ memory cells (TPEX) were CCR7+ PD-1+ TIGIT+. Total RNA was taken from 150,000 sorted CD8+ T cells, in duplicate, per subset. The CDR3 consists of 15 residues. In germline, CDR1 is SGHVS, CDR2 FNYEAQ. Findings and caveats of the study: Chao1 estimates suggested stem-like memory T cells exceeded precursor exhausted T cells in diversity.

The source is a human donor in good health. J is TRBJ2-1 and V is TRBV7-6; TCRdb selects TRBD2, and the lack of DNA leaves this call unchecked. Sequenced sample: CD8+ T cells from PBMCs. The CDR3 protein is CASSFLAGGSDEQFF.